The entry that follows covers one T cell receptor beta chain sequence. How the authors handled the data: It was from reference gene primer amplification that nucleated cell counts were estimated. Using immunoSEQ multiplex PCR, the repertoire was profiled, and TCRdb retains in-frame clones only, with some absent. That table gives V, J and clone size, and the DNA gave D and trimming. The table lists roughly 170,000 clones, about 88% of them singletons. These data belong to a study of blood T cell repertoires in COVID-19. Study background: The study drew acute and convalescent COVID-19 samples from the United States, Italy and Spain. T cells, B-cell-depleted T cells, or PBMCs provided the cDNA or gDNA that served as material.

This receptor was identified in a middle-aged man with active or convalescent COVID-19. Sequences were obtained from peripheral blood.

The CDR3 region has the DNA TGTGCCAGCAGTGTGACTAGCGCGACAAACAATGAGCAGTTCTTC. Amino acids: CASSVTSATNNEQFF. The V gene is TRBV2, the J gene TRBJ2-1; 8 bases are shared with TRBD2. V shed 4 bases, J shed 5 bases, and the junction held 7 bases outside the gene matches. Germline V gene sequence: CDR1 SNHLY, CDR2 FYNNEI. The CDR3 sequence is 15 residues long.